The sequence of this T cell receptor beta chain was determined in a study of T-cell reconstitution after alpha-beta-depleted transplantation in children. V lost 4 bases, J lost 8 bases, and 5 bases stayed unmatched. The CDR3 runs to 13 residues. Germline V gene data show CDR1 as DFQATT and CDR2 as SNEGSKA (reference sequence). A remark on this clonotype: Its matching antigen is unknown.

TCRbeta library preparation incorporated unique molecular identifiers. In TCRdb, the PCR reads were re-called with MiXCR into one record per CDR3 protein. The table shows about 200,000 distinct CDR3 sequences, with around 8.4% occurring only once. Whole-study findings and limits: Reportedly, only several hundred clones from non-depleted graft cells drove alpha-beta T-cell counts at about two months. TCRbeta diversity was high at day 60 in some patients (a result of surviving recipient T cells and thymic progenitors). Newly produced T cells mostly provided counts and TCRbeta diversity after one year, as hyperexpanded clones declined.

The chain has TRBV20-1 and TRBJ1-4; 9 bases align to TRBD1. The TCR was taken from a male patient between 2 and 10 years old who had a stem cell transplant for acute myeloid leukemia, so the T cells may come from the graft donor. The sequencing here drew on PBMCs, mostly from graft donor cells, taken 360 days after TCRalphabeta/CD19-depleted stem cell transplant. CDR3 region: CSATTGGEEKLFF. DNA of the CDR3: TGCAGTGCTACGACAGGGGGGGAGGAAAAACTGTTTTTT.